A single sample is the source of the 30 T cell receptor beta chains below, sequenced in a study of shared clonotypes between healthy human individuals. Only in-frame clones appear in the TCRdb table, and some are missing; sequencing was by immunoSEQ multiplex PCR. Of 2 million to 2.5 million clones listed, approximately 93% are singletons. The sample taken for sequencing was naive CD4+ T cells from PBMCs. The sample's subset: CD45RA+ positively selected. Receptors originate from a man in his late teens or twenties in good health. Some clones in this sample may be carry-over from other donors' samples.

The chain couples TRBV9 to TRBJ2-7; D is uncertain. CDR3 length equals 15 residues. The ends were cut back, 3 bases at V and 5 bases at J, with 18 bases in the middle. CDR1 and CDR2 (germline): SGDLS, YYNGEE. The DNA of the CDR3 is TGTGCCAGCAGCGCCTCCTCTTGGGGATCCGACGAGCAGTACTTC. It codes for CASSASSWGSDEQYF.

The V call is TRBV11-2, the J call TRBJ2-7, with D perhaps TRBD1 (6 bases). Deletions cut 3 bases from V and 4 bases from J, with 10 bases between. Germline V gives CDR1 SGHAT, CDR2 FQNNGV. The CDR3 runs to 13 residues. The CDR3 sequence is CASSLGTWYEQYF. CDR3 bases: TGTGCCAGCAGCTTGGGGACATGGTACGAGCAGTACTTC. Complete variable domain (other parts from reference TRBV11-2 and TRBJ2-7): EAGVAQSPRYKIIEKRQSVAFWCNPISGHATLYWYQQILGQGPKLLIQFQNNGVVDDSQLPKDRFSAERLKGVDSTLKIQPAKLEDSAVYLCASSLGTWYEQYFGPGTRLTVT.

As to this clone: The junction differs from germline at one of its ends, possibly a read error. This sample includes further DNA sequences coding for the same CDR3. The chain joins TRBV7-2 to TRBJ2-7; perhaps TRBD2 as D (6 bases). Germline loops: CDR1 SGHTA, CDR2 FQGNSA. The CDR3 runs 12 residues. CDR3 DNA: TGTGCCAGCAGCCTAGCAGGGAGGGAGCAGTACTTC. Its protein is CASSLAGREQYF.

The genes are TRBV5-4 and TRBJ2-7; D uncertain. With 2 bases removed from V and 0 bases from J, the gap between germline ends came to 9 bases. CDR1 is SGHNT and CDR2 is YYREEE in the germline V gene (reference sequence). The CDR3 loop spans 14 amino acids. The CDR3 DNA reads TGTGCCAGCAGCTTTGAATGGAGCTCCTACGAGCAGTACTTC. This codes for CASSFEWSSYEQYF.

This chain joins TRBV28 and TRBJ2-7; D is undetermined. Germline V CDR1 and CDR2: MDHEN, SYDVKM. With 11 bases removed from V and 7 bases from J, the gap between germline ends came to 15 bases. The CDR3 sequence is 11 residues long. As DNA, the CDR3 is TGTGCCTCAATGTGGCTCAGAGAGCAGTACTTC. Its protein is CASMWLREQYF.

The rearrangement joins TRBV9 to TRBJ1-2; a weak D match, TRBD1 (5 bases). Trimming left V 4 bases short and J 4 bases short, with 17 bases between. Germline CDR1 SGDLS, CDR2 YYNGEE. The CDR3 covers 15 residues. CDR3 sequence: CASSPDKGSTYGYTF. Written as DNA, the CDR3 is TGTGCCAGCAGCCCTGACAAGGGGTCCACCTATGGCTACACCTTC.

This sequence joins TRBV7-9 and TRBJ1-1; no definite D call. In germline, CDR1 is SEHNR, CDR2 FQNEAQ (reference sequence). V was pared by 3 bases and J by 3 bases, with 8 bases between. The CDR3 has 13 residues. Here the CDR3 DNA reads TGTGCCAGCAGCTTTGGACCGGACACTGAAGCTTTCTTT. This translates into CASSFGPDTEAFF.

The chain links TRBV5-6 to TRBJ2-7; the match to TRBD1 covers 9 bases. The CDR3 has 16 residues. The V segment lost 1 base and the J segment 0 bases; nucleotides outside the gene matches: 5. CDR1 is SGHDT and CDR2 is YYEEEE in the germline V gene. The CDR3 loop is CASSLRTGEYSYEQYF. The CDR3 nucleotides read TGTGCCAGCAGCTTGCGGACAGGGGAATACTCCTACGAGCAGTACTTC.

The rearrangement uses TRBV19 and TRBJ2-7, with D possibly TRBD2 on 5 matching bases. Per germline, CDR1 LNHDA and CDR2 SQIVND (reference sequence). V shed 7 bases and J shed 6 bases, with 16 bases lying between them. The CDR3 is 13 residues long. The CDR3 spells CASKRANEGEQYF. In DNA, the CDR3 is TGTGCCAGTAAGAGGGCCAACGAAGGCGAGCAGTACTTC.

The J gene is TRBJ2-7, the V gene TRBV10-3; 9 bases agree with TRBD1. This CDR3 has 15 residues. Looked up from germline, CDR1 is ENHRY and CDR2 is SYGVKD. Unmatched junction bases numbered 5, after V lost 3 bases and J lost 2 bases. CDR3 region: CAISDRDRATYEQYF. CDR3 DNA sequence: TGTGCCATCAGTGATCGGGACAGGGCTACCTACGAGCAGTACTTC.

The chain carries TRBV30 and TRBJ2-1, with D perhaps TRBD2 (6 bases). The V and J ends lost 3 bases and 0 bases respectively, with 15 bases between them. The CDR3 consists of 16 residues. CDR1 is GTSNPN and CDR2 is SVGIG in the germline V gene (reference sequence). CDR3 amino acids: CAWSLFGSLSYNEQFF. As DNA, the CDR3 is TGTGCCTGGAGCCTTTTCGGGAGTCTCTCCTACAATGAGCAGTTCTTC.

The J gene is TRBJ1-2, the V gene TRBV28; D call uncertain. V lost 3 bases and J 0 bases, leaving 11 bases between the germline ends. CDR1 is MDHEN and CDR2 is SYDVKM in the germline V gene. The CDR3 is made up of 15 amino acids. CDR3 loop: CASSLFDGSNYGYTF. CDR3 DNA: TGTGCCAGCAGTTTGTTTGACGGATCTAACTATGGCTACACCTTC.

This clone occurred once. The CDR3 DNA sequence: TGTGCCAGCACCTGGGTACAGGGGAGCTACGAGCAGTACTTC. This sequence encodes CASTWVQGSYEQYF. The chain couples TRBV28 to TRBJ2-7; 7 nucleotides line up with TRBD1. There are 14 residues in the CDR3. Germline assignment: CDR1 MDHEN and CDR2 SYDVKM. After removal of 7 bases from V and 3 bases from J, the junction contained 9 bases not matched to a gene.

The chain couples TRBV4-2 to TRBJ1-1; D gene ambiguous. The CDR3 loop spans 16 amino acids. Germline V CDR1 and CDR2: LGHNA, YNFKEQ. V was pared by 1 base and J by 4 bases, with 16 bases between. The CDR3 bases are TGTGCCAGCAGCCAAGTCTGGTCGAGGTGGAGCACTGAAGCTTTCTTT. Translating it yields CASSQVWSRWSTEAFF.

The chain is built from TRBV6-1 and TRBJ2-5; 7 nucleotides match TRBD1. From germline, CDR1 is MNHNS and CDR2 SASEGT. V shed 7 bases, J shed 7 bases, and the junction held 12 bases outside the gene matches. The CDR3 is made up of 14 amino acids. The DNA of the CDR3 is TGTGCCAGCATCGTCGGGACAGCCGTTGGGACCCAGTACTTC. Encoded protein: CASIVGTAVGTQYF.

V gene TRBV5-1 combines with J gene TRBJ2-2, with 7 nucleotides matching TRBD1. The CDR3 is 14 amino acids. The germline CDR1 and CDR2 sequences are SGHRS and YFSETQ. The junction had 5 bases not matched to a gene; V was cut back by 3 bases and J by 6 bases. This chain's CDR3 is CASSSLTGAGELFF. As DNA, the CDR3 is TGCGCCAGCAGCTCCCTTACAGGGGCCGGGGAGCTGTTTTTT.

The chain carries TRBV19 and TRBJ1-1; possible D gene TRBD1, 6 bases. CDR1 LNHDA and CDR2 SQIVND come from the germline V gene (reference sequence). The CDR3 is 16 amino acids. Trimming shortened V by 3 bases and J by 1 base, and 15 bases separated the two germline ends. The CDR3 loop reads CASSMSVGAPNTEAFF. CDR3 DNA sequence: TGTGCCAGTAGTATGTCCGTGGGGGCCCCGAACACTGAAGCTTTCTTT.

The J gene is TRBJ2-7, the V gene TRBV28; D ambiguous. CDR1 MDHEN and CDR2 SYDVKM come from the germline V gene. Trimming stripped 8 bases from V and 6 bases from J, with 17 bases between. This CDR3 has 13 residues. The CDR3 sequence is CASGDPGSLEQYF. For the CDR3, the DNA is TGTGCCAGCGGCGATCCCGGGTCTCTCGAGCAGTACTTC.

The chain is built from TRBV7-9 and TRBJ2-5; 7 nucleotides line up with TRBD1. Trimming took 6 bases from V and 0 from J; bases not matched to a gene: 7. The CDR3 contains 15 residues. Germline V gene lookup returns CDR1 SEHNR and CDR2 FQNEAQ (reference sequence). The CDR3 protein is CASSHGTEYQETQYF. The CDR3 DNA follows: TGTGCCAGCAGTCATGGGACAGAGTACCAAGAGACCCAGTACTTC.

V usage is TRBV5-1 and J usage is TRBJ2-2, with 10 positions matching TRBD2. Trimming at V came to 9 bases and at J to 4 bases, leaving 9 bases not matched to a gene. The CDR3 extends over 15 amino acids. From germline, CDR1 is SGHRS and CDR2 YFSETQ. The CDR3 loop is CATRLIAGGTGELFF. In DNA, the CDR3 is TGCGCCACCCGCCTTATAGCGGGGGGCACCGGGGAGCTGTTTTTT.

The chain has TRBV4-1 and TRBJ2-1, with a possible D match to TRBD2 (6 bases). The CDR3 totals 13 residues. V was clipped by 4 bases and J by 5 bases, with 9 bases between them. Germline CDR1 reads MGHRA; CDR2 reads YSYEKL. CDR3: CASSPTSDNEQFF. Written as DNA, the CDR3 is TGCGCCAGCAGCCCGACTAGTGACAATGAGCAGTTCTTC.

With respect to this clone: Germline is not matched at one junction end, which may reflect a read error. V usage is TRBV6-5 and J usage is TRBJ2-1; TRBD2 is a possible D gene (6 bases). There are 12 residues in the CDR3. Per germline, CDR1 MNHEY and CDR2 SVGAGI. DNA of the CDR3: TGTGCCAGCAGTGAAGCGCGGAGGGAGCTGTTCTTC. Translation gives CASSEARRELFF.

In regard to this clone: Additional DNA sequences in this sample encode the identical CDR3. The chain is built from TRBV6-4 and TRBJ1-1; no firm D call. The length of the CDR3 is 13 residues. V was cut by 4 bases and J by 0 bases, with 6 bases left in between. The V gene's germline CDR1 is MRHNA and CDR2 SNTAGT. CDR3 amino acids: CASSVEMNTEAFF. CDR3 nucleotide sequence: TGTGCCAGCAGTGTAGAAATGAACACTGAAGCTTTCTTT.

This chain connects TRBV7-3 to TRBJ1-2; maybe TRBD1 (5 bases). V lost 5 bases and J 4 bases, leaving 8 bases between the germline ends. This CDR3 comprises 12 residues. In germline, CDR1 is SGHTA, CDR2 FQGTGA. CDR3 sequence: CASSRQSYGYTF. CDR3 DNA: TGTGCCAGCAGCCGACAGAGCTATGGCTACACCTTC.

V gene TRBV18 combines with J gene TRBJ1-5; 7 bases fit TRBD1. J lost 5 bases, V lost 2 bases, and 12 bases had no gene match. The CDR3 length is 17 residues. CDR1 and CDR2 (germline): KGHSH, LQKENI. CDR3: CASSPGAGGLVDQPQHF. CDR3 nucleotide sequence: TGTGCCAGCTCACCAGGGGCAGGGGGGCTCGTCGATCAGCCCCAGCATTTT.

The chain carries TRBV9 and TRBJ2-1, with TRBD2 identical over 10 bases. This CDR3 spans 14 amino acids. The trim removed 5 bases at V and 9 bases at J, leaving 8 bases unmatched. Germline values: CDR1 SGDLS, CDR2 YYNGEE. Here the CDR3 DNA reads TGTGCCAGCAGTGCTAGCGGGAGTGTCGGTGAGCAGTTCTTC. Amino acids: CASSASGSVGEQFF. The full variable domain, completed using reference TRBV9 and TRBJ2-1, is DSGVTQTPKHLITATGQRVTLRCSPRSGDLSVYWYQQSLDQGLQFLIQYYNGEERAKGNILERFSAQQFPDLHSELNLSSLELGDSALYFCASSASGSVGEQFFGPGTRLTVL.

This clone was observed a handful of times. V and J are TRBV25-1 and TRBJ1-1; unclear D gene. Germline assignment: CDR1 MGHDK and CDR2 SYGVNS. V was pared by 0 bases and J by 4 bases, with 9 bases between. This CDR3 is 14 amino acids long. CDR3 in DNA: TGTGCCAGCAGTGAATATCGGGTAGGCACTGAAGCTTTCTTT. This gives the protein CASSEYRVGTEAFF. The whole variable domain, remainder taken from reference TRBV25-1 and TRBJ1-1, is EADIYQTPRYLVIGTGKKITLECSQTMGHDKMYWYQQDPGMELHLIHYSYGVNSTEKGDLSSESTVSRIRTEHFPLTLESARPSHTSQYLCASSEYRVGTEAFFGQGTRLTVV.

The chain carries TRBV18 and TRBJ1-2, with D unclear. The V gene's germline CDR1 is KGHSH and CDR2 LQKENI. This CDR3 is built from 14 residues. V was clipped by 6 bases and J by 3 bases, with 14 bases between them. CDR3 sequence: CASSLSGLDYGYTF. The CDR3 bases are TGTGCCAGCTCCCTATCGGGTTTGGACTATGGCTACACCTTC.

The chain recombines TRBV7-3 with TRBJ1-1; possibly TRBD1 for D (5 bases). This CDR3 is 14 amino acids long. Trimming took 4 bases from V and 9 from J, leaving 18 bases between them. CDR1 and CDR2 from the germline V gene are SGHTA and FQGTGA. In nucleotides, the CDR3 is TGTGCCAGCAGCTCGGGCAAGGGGATACTTAAAGCTTTCTTT. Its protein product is CASSSGKGILKAFF.

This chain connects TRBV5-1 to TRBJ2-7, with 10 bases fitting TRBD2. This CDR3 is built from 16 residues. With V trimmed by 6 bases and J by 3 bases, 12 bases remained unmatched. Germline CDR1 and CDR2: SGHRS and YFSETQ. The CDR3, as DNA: TGCGCCAGCACTTGGGATGCCGGGACTAGCGACTACGAGCAGTACTTC. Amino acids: CASTWDAGTSDYEQYF.